This T cell receptor (beta chain) was sequenced during a study of blood T cell repertoires in COVID-19. Produced via immunoSEQ multiplex PCR; TCRdb's table is partial and in-frame only. The table includes under 350,000 clones, around 89% detected once. This CDR3 comprises 15 residues. The trim removed 4 bases at V and 1 base at J, leaving 3 bases unmatched. Germline lookup yields CDR1 SGHRS and CDR2 YFSETQ. With regard to this clone: Other DNA variants within this sample encode the same CDR3.

What was sequenced was peripheral blood. The receptor's source is a man aged 40-49 years with acute or convalescent COVID-19. The chain is built from TRBV5-1 and TRBJ2-1; 9 bases map to TRBD2. The CDR3 DNA sequence: TGCGCCAGCAGCCTCAGCGGGGGGTCCTACAATGAGCAGTTCTTC. Encoded protein: CASSLSGGSYNEQFF. Complete variable domain (other parts from reference TRBV5-1 and TRBJ2-1): KAGVTQTPRYLIKTRGQQVTLSCSPISGHRSVSWYQQTPGQGLQFLFEYFSETQRNKGNFPGRFSGRQFSNSRSEMNVSTLELGDSALYLCASSLSGGSYNEQFFGPGTRLTVL.